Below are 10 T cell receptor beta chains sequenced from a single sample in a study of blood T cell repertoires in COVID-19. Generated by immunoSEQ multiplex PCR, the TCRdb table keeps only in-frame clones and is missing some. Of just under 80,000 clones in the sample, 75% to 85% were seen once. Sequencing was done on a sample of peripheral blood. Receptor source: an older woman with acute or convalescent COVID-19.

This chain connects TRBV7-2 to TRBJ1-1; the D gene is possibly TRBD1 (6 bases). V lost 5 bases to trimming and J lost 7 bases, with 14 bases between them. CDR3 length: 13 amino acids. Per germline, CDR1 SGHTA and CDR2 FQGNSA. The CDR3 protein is CASSARFRGEAFF. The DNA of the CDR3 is TGTGCCAGCAGCGCCCGCTTCAGGGGTGAAGCTTTCTTT. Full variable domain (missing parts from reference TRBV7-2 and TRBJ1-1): GAGVSQSPSNKVTEKGKDVELRCDPISGHTALYWYRQSLGQGLEFLIYFQGNSAPDKSGLPSDRFSAERTGGSVSTLTIQRTQQEDSAVYLCASSARFRGEAFFGQGTRLTVV.

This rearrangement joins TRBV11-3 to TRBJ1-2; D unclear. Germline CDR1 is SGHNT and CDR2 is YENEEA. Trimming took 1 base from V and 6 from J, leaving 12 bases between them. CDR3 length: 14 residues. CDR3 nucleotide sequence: TGTGCCAGCAGCTTAGTGGTGGCAGAGGATGGCTACACCTTC. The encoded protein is CASSLVVAEDGYTF.

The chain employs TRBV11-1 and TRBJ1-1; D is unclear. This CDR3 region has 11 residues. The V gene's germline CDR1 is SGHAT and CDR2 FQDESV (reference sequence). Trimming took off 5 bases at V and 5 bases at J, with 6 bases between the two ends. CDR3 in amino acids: CASSPRTEAFF. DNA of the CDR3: TGTGCCAGCAGCCCCCGGACTGAAGCTTTCTTT.

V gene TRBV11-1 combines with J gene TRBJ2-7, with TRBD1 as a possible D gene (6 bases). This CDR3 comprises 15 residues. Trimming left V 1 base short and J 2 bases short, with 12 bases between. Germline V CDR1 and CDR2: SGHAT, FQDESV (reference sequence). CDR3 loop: CASSLDAGVTYEQYF. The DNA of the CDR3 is TGTGCCAGCAGCTTAGATGCAGGGGTGACCTACGAGCAGTACTTC.

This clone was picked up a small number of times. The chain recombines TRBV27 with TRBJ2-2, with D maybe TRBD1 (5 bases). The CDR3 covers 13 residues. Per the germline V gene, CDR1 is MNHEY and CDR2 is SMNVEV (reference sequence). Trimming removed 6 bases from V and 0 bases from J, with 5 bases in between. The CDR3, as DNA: TGTGCCAGCAGGGGGCCGAACACCGGGGAGCTGTTTTTT. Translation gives CASRGPNTGELFF.

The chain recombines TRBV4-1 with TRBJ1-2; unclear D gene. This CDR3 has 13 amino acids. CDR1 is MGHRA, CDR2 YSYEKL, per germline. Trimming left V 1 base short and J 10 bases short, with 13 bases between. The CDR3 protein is CASSQAAAHPYTF. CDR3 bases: TGCGCCAGCAGCCAAGCAGCGGCGCACCCCTACACCTTC.

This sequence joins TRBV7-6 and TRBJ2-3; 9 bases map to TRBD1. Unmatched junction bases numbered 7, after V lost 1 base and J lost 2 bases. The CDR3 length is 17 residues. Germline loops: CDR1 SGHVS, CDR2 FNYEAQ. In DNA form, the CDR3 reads TGTGCCAGCAGCTTAGGGACAGGGGCCCCGATCACAGATACGCAGTATTTT. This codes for CASSLGTGAPITDTQYF.

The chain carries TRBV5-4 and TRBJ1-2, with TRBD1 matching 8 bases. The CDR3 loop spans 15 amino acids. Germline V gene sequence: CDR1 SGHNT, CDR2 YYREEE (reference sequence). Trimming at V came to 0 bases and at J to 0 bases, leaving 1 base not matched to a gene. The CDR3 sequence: CASSLVDRANYGYTF. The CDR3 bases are TGTGCCAGCAGCTTGGTGGACAGGGCTAACTATGGCTACACCTTC. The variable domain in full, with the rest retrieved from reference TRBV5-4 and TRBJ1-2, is ETGVTQSPTHLIKTRGQQVTLRCSSQSGHNTVSWYQQALGQGPQFIFQYYREEENGRGNFPPRFSGLQFPNYSSELNVNALELDDSALYLCASSLVDRANYGYTFGSGTRLTVV.

CDR3 nucleotide sequence: TGTGCCAGTGGACAGGGCCGCTATTCACCCCTCCACTTT. This sequence encodes CASGQGRYSPLHF. This chain links TRBV6-5 with TRBJ1-6; 8 positions match TRBD1. V lost 9 bases, J lost 8 bases, and 6 bases stayed unmatched. The germline V gene encodes CDR1 MNHEY and CDR2 SVGAGI. The CDR3 runs 13 residues.

The CDR3 reads CASSYRTGVTDTQYF. The CDR3, as DNA: TGTGCCAGCAGTTACCGGACAGGAGTCACAGATACGCAGTATTTT. V usage is TRBV6-2 or TRBV6-3 and J usage is TRBJ2-3; 7 positions match TRBD1. There are 15 residues in the CDR3. V trimming: 2 bases; J trimming: 2 bases; junction bases outside the gene matches: 4. Germline lookup yields CDR1 MNHEY and CDR2 SVGEGT.